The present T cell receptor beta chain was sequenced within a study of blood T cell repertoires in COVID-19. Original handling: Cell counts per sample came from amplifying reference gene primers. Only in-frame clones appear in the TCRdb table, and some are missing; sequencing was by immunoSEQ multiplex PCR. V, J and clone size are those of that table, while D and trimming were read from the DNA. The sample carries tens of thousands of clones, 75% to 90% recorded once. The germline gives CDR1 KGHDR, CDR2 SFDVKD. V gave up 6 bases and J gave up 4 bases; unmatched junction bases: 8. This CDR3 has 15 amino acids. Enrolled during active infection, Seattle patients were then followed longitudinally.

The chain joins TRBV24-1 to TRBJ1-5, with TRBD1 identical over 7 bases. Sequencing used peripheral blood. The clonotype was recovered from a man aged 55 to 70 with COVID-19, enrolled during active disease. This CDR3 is CATSQGDGGNQPQHF. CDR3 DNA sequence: TGTGCCACCAGTCAGGGGGACGGGGGTAATCAGCCCCAGCATTTT.